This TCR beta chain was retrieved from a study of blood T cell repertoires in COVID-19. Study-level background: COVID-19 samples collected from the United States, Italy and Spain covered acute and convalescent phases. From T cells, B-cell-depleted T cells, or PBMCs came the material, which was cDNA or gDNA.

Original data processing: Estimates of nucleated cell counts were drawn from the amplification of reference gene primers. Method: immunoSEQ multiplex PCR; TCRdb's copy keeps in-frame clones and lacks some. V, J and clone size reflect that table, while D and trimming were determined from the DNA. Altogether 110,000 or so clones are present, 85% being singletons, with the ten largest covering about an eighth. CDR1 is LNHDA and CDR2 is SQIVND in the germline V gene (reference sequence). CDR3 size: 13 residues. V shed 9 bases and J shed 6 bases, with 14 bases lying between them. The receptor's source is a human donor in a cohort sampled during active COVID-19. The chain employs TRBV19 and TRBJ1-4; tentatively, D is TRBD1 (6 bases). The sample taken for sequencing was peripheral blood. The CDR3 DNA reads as TGTGCCAGCAAACAGGGCCTGGATGAAAAACTGTTTTTT. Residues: CASKQGLDEKLFF.